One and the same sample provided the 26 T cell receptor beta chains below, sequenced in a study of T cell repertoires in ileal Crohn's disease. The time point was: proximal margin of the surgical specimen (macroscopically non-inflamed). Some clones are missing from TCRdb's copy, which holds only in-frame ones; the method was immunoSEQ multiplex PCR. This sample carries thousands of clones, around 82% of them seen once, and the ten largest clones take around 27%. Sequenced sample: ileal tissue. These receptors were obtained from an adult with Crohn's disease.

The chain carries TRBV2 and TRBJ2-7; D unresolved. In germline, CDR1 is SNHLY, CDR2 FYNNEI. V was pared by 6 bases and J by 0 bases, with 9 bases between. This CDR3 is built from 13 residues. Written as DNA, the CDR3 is TGTGCCAGCAGAGACGGATCCTCCTACGAGCAGTACTTC. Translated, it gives CASRDGSSYEQYF.

CDR3 coding DNA: TGTGCCAGGAAGGAACCTTTCTACGAGCAGTACTTC. Its protein is CARKEPFYEQYF. This sequence joins TRBV7-9 and TRBJ2-7; no clear D. Per germline, CDR1 SEHNR and CDR2 FQNEAQ (reference sequence). V lost 9 bases and J 3 bases, leaving 12 bases between the germline ends. The CDR3 contains 12 residues.

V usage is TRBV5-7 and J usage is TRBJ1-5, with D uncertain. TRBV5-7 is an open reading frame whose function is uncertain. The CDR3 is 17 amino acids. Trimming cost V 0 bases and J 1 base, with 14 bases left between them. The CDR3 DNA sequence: TGTGCCAGCAGCTTGGACACCTCTTTTGGAAGCAATCAGCCCCAGCATTTT. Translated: CASSLDTSFGSNQPQHF.

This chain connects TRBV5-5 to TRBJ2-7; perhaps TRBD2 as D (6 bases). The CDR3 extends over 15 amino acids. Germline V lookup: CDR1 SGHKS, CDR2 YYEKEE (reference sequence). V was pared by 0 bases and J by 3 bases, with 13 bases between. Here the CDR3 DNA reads TGTGCCAGCAGCTTGGCGGTGGGGGGAGGCTACGAGCAGTACTTC. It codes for CASSLAVGGGYEQYF.

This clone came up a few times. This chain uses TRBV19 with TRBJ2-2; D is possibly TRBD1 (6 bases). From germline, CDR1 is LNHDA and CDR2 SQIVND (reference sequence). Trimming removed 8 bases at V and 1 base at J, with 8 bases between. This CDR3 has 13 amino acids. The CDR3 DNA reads TGTGCCAGTCGGACAGTGAACACCGGGGAGCTGTTTTTT. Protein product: CASRTVNTGELFF.

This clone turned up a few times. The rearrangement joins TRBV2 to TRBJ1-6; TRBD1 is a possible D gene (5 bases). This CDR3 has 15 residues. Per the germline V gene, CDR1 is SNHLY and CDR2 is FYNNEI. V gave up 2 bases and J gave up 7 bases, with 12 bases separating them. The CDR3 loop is CASSEQTGLNSPLHF. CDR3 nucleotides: TGTGCCAGCAGTGAACAAACAGGTCTGAATTCACCCCTCCACTTT.

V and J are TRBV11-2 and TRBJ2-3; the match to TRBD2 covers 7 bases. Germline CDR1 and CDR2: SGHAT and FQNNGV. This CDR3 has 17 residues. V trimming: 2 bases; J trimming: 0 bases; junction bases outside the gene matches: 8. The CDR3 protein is CASSLYGGGPSTDTQYF. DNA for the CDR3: TGTGCCAGCAGCTTATATGGCGGGGGACCAAGCACAGATACGCAGTATTTT.

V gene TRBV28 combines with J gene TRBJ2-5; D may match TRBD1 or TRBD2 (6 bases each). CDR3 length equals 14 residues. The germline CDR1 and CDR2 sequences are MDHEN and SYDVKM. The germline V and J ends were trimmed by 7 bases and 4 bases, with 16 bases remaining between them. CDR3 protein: CASTLAGGLETQYF. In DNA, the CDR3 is TGTGCCAGCACCTTAGCTGGGGGGCTAGAGACCCAGTACTTC.

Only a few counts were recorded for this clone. The CDR3 region is CASSSTGAPVPQHF. The CDR3 DNA reads as TGTGCCAGCAGTTCTACAGGGGCCCCGGTGCCCCAGCATTTT. The gene calls are TRBV28 and TRBJ1-5; TRBD1 matches 7 bases. The CDR3 has 14 residues. After removal of 4 bases from V and 9 bases from J, the junction contained 9 bases not matched to a gene. Germline V gives CDR1 MDHEN, CDR2 SYDVKM.

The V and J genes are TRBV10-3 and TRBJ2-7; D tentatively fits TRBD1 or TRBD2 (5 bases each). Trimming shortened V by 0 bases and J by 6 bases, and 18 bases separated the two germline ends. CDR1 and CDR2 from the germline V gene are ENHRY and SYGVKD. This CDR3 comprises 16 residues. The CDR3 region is CAISESRARAQSEQYF. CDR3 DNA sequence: TGTGCCATCAGTGAGTCGAGGGCCAGGGCACAAAGCGAGCAGTACTTC.

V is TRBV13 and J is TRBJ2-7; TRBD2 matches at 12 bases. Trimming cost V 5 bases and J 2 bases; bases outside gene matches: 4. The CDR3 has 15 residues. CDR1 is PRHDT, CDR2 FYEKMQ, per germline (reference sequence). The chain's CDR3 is CASSTSGGRPYEQYF. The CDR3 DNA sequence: TGTGCCAGCAGCACTAGCGGGGGGCGTCCCTACGAGCAGTACTTC.

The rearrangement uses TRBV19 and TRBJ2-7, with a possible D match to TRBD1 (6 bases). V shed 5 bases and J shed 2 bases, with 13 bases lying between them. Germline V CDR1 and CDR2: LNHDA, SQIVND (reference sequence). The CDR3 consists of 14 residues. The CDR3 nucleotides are TGTGCCAGTAGTGTACAGGGTGGGGCCTACGAGCAGTACTTC. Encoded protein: CASSVQGGAYEQYF.

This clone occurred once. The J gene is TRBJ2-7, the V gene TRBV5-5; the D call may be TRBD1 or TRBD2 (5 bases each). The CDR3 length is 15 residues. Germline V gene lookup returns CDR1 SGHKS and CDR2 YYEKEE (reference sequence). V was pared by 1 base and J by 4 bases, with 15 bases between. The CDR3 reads CASSLSGTVTYEQYF. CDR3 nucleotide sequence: TGTGCCAGCAGCTTGTCCGGGACGGTTACTTACGAGCAGTACTTC.

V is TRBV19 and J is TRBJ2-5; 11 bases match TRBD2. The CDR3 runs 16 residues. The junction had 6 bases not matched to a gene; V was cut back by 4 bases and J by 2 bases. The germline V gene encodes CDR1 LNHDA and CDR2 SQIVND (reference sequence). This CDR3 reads CASSTGLAELQETQYF. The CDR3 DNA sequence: TGTGCCAGTAGTACGGGACTAGCGGAGCTGCAAGAGACCCAGTACTTC.

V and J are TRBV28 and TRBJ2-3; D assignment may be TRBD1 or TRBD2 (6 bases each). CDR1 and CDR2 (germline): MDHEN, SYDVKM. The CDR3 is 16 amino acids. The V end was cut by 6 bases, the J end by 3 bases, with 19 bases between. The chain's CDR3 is CASSVTSGAGTDTQYF. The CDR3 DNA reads TGTGCCAGCAGCGTAACGTCGGGGGCGGGGACAGATACGCAGTATTTT. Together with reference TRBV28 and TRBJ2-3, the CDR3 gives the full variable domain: DVKVTQSSRYLVKRTGEKVFLECVQDMDHENMFWYRQDPGLGLRLIYFSYDVKMKEKGDIPEGYSVSREKKERFSLILESASTNQTSMYLCASSVTSGAGTDTQYFGPGTRLTVL.

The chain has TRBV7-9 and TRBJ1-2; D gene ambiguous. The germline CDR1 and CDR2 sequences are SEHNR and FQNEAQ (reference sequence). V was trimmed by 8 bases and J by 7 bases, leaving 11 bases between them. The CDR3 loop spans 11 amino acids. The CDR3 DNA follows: TGTGCCAGCGGATCCCTTACTGGCTACACCTTC. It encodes CASGSLTGYTF.

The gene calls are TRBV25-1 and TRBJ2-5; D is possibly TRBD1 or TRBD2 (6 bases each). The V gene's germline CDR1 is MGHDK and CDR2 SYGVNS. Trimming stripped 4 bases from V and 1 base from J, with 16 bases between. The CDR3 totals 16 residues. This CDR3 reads CASSGGASAVQETQYF. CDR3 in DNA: TGTGCCAGCAGTGGGGGGGCCTCGGCGGTCCAAGAGACCCAGTACTTC.

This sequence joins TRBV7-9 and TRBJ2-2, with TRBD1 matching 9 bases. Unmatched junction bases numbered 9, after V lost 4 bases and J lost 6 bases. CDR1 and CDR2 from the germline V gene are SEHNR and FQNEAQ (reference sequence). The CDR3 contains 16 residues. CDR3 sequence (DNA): TGTGCCAGCAGCTGGGGAGGACAGGGGATCCCCGGGGAGCTGTTTTTT. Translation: CASSWGGQGIPGELFF. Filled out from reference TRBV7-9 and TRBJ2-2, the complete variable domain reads DTGVSQNPRHKITKRGQNVTFRCDPISEHNRLYWYRQTLGQGPEFLTYFQNEAQLEKSRLLSDRFSAERPKGSFSTLEIQRTEQGDSAMYLCASSWGGQGIPGELFFGEGSRLTVL.

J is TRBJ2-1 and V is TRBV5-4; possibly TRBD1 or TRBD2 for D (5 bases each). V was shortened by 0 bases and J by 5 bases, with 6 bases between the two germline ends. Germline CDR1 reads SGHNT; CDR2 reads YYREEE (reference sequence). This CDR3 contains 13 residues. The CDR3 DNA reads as TGTGCCAGCAGCTTGGGAGGGGACAATGAGCAGTTCTTC. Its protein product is CASSLGGDNEQFF.

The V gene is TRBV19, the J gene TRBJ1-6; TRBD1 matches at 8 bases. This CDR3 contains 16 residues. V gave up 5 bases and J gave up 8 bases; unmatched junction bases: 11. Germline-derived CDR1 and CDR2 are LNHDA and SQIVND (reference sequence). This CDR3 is CASSLRDRLVYSPLHF. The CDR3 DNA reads TGTGCCAGTAGTCTCCGGGACAGGCTGGTTTATTCACCCCTCCACTTT.

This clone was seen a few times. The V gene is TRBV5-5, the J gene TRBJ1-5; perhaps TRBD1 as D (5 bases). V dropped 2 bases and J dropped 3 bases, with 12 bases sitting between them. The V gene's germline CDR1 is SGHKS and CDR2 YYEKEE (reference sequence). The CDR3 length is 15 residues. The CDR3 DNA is TGTGCCAGCAGCTTATCGACAGCCCCCAATCAGCCCCAGCATTTT. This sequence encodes CASSLSTAPNQPQHF.

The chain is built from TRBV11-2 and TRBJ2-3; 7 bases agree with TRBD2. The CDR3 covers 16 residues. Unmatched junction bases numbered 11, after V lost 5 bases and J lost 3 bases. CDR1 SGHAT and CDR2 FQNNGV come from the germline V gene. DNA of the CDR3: TGTGCCAGCAGCCCCCAGAGCGGGATTGGAACAGATACGCAGTATTTT. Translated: CASSPQSGIGTDTQYF.

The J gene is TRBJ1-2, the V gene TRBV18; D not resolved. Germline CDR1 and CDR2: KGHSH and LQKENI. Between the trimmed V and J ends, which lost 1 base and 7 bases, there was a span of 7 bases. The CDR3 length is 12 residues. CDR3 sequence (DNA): TGTGCCAGCTCACCACGAGATTTTGGCTACACCTTC. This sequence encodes CASSPRDFGYTF.

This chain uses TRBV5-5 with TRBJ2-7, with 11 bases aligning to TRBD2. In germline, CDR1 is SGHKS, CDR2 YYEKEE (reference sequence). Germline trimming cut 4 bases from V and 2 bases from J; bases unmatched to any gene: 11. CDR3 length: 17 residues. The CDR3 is CASSLYKTSGATYEQYF. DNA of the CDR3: TGTGCCAGCAGCCTATATAAGACTAGCGGGGCCACCTACGAGCAGTACTTC.

The CDR3 coding sequence is TGTGCCACCAGCAGAGATCGTAGGGGATTGGTGCAGTATTTT. It translates to CATSRDRRGLVQYF. The rearrangement joins TRBV15 to TRBJ2-3; perhaps TRBD1 as D (5 bases). V lost 0 bases and J 11 bases, leaving 15 bases between the germline ends. The CDR3 is 14 amino acids. The germline V gene has CDR1 LNHNV and CDR2 YYDKDF (reference sequence).

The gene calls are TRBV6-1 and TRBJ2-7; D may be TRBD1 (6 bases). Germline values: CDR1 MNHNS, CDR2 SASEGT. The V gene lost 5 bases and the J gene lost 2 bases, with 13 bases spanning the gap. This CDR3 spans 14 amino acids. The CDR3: CASSKPGQTYEQYF. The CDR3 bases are TGTGCCAGCAGTAAACCGGGACAAACCTACGAGCAGTACTTC.